The next 28 T cell receptor beta chains were all read from a single sample in a study of lymphopenia after photon versus proton radiotherapy. The protocol was immunoSEQ multiplex PCR, while the TCRdb copy is restricted to in-frame clones and leaves out a portion. The top ten clones hold roughly 15% of a sample with 30,000 to 40,000 clones, 75% to 90% of them seen once. The sequenced sample was peripheral blood, obtained from a patient treated with proton-based radiotherapy. The receptors were sampled from a woman between 70 and 85 years old with pancreatic cancer.

The rearrangement links TRBV12-5 to TRBJ2-4; no definite D call. The CDR3 contains 13 residues. Trimming took off 9 bases at V and 8 bases at J, with 17 bases between the two ends. Per germline, CDR1 LGHNT and CDR2 FRNRAP. CDR3 in amino acids: CASHERKADIQYF. The DNA for the CDR3 is TGTGCTAGCCACGAGAGGAAGGCTGACATTCAGTACTTC.

A note on this clone: The junction does not match germline at one end; this may be a read error. The chain recombines TRBV5-5 with TRBJ2-7; 9 bases match TRBD1. The CDR3 has 16 amino acids. Looked up from germline, CDR1 is SGHKS and CDR2 is YYEKEE (reference sequence). The CDR3 DNA is TGTGCCAGCAGTTTGGACGGGACAGGGATTACCTACGAGCAGTACTTC. Translating it yields CASSLDGTGITYEQYF. The full variable domain, with the rest looked up from reference TRBV5-5 and TRBJ2-7, is DAGVTQSPTHLIKTRGQQVTLRCSPISGHKSVSWYQQVLGQGPQFIFQYYEKEERGRGNFPDRFSARQFPNYSSELNVNALLLGDSALYLCASSLDGTGITYEQYFGPGTRLTVT.

This clone qualifies as medium-sized. V gene TRBV28 combines with J gene TRBJ1-1, with 9 nucleotides matching TRBD1. Germline V gives CDR1 MDHEN, CDR2 SYDVKM. V lost 4 bases, J lost 4 bases, and 7 bases stayed unmatched. This CDR3 has 15 residues. CDR3 loop: CASSSTMDRGTEAFF. The CDR3 nucleotides read TGTGCCAGCAGTTCGACGATGGACAGGGGCACTGAAGCTTTCTTT.

The chain links TRBV5-6 to TRBJ2-7; D might be TRBD1 or TRBD2, each matching 5 bases. The CDR3 loop spans 14 amino acids. Looked up from germline, CDR1 is SGHDT and CDR2 is YYEEEE. V lost 5 bases, J lost 2 bases, and 14 bases lay in between. CDR3 DNA sequence: TGTGCCAGCAGGAAGGCGCCGGGGCCCTACGAGCAGTACTTC. Residues: CASRKAPGPYEQYF.

V usage is TRBV30 and J usage is TRBJ1-6; possible D gene TRBD1, 6 bases. CDR1 GTSNPN and CDR2 SVGIG come from the germline V gene (reference sequence). The CDR3 spans 14 residues. V lost 4 bases and J 3 bases, leaving 10 bases between the germline ends. CDR3 DNA: TGTGCCTGGACTCGGACAGACTATAATTCACCCCTCCACTTT. It encodes CAWTRTDYNSPLHF.

J is TRBJ2-7 and V is TRBV7-2, with 10 bases fitting TRBD2. The germline V gene encodes CDR1 SGHTA and CDR2 FQGNSA. CDR3 length: 15 amino acids. The junction had 11 bases not matched to a gene; V was cut back by 1 base and J by 11 bases. The CDR3 protein is CASSLGTSGRALEYF. CDR3 nucleotides: TGTGCCAGCAGCTTAGGGACTAGCGGACGAGCGTTGGAGTACTTC.

This clone is a singleton in its sample. The chain couples TRBV4-2 to TRBJ2-1, with TRBD2 identical over 9 bases. The germline CDR1 and CDR2 sequences are LGHNA and YNFKEQ. The CDR3 loop spans 15 amino acids. Trimming took 3 bases from V and 9 from J; bases not matched to a gene: 9. The CDR3 region is CASSQGTLAGSEQFF. CDR3 nucleotides: TGTGCCAGCAGCCAGGGGACCCTAGCGGGAAGTGAGCAGTTCTTC.

A word on this clone: Other DNA sequences of this sample code for an identical CDR3. The rearrangement joins TRBV19 to TRBJ1-1, with a tentative D call TRBD1 (6 bases). Germline V gene sequence: CDR1 LNHDA, CDR2 SQIVND (reference sequence). The CDR3 length is 17 residues. The ends were cut back, 6 bases at V and 5 bases at J, with 25 bases in the middle. The CDR3 loop reads CASSVRGRPEGWTEAFF. Written as DNA, the CDR3 is TGTGCCAGTAGCGTCAGGGGACGTCCCGAAGGATGGACTGAAGCTTTCTTT.

V gene TRBV27 combines with J gene TRBJ2-3; 9 bases are a match to TRBD1. The CDR3 runs to 16 residues. V lost 5 bases to trimming and J lost 2 bases; unmatched junction nucleotides: 8. The germline V gene encodes CDR1 MNHEY and CDR2 SMNVEV (reference sequence). The CDR3 DNA reads TGTGCCAGCAGTCCCTATGGACAGGGGCCCACAGATACGCAGTATTTT. Translated, it gives CASSPYGQGPTDTQYF.

This chain joins TRBV18 and TRBJ2-7, with D maybe TRBD1 (7 bases). Per the germline V gene, CDR1 is KGHSH and CDR2 is LQKENI. This CDR3 has 15 amino acids. V shed 0 bases and J shed 3 bases, with 12 bases lying between them. The DNA for the CDR3 is TGTGCCAGCTCACCACCGAGACAGGGAGGCTACGAGCAGTACTTC. It codes for CASSPPRQGGYEQYF.

The J gene is TRBJ1-5, the V gene TRBV7-8; D is perhaps TRBD1 (5 bases). This CDR3 spans 14 amino acids. Germline V gene sequence: CDR1 SGHVS, CDR2 FQNEAQ. The germline V and J ends were trimmed by 5 bases and 7 bases, with 15 bases remaining between them. The CDR3 is CASSPDGGRQPQHF. The CDR3 DNA reads as TGTGCCAGCAGCCCTGACGGGGGTCGCCAGCCCCAGCATTTT.

J is TRBJ2-3 and V is TRBV27, with D perhaps being TRBD1 or TRBD2 (7 bases each). Germline lookup yields CDR1 MNHEY and CDR2 SMNVEV (reference sequence). The CDR3 has 16 residues. V lost 2 bases and J lost 3, with 15 bases in between. The CDR3 loop reads CASSLQGEGWTDTQYF. In nucleotides, the CDR3 is TGTGCCAGCAGTTTACAGGGGGAGGGATGGACAGATACGCAGTATTTT.

The J gene is TRBJ1-1, the V gene TRBV18; 7 nucleotides align to TRBD1. CDR1 and CDR2 (germline): KGHSH, LQKENI. Losses at the gene ends were 4 bases for V and 9 bases for J; bases not matched to a gene: 14. There are 15 residues in the CDR3. The chain's CDR3 is CASSRVTGTDLKAFF. DNA for the CDR3: TGTGCCAGCTCACGAGTGACCGGGACAGATTTAAAAGCTTTCTTT.

This clone was recorded once. The J gene is TRBJ2-3, the V gene TRBV7-2; 8 bases align to TRBD1. The V gene's germline CDR1 is SGHTA and CDR2 FQGNSA. With 5 bases clipped from V and 2 bases from J, the junction kept 12 bases outside the gene matches. The CDR3 consists of 17 residues. The CDR3 is CASSPSLTGGSTDTQYF. The DNA for the CDR3 is TGTGCCAGCAGCCCATCCCTAACAGGGGGTTCCACAGATACGCAGTATTTT.

CDR3 DNA sequence: TGTGCCAGCAGCGTAGAGGTAGCGGGGAACACCGGGGAGCTGTTTTTT. Its translation: CASSVEVAGNTGELFF. V and J are TRBV9 and TRBJ2-2; 7 bases are shared with TRBD2. The germline gives CDR1 SGDLS, CDR2 YYNGEE. Losses at the gene ends were 0 bases for V and 1 base for J; bases not matched to a gene: 3. The CDR3 covers 16 residues.

The rearrangement uses TRBV5-4 and TRBJ2-3, with D hard to call. V lost 1 base to trimming and J lost 6 bases, with 9 bases between them. Per germline, CDR1 SGHNT and CDR2 YYREEE (reference sequence). CDR3 length equals 13 residues. CDR3: CASSLPEKDTQYF. The CDR3 coding sequence is TGTGCCAGCAGCTTGCCTGAAAAGGATACGCAGTATTTT. Variable domain in full (rest from reference TRBV5-4 and TRBJ2-3): ETGVTQSPTHLIKTRGQQVTLRCSSQSGHNTVSWYQQALGQGPQFIFQYYREEENGRGNFPPRFSGLQFPNYSSELNVNALELDDSALYLCASSLPEKDTQYFGPGTRLTVL.

The chain recombines TRBV11-3 with TRBJ2-4; D uncertain. Germline CDR1 reads SGHNT; CDR2 reads YENEEA. Trimming pared 5 bases from V and 2 bases from J, leaving 16 bases between. The CDR3 totals 16 residues. DNA of the CDR3: TGTGCCAGCAGCCCCCCTCCGTTTCCGTCCAAAAACATTCAGTACTTC. It translates to CASSPPPFPSKNIQYF.

The chain employs TRBV5-1 and TRBJ1-3; TRBD1 is a possible D gene (6 bases). Trimming removed 0 bases at V and 2 bases at J, with 12 bases between. The CDR3 covers 16 residues. From germline, CDR1 is SGHRS and CDR2 YFSETQ. The CDR3 loop is CASSLVEQGTGNTIYF. Written as DNA, the CDR3 is TGCGCCAGCAGCTTGGTCGAACAGGGCACTGGAAACACCATATATTTT.

This clone was seen once. The chain couples TRBV5-1 to TRBJ2-1, with 9 bases identical to TRBD2. There are 13 residues in the CDR3. Germline values: CDR1 SGHRS, CDR2 YFSETQ. The V gene end was trimmed by 6 bases and the J gene end by 11 bases; junction bases not matched to a gene: 9. CDR3 nucleotide sequence: TGCGCCAGCACCGGGACTAGCCGCTCTCAGCAGTTCTTC. Amino acids: CASTGTSRSQQFF.

This chain joins TRBV7-9 and TRBJ1-2; no reliable D call. With 0 bases removed from V and 8 bases from J, the gap between germline ends came to 13 bases. The germline gives CDR1 SEHNR, CDR2 FQNEAQ (reference sequence). The CDR3 covers 14 residues. The CDR3 nucleotides are TGTGCCAGCAGCTTAGCGAAGGCCGTAGGCGGCTACACCTTC. It codes for CASSLAKAVGGYTF.

The V gene is TRBV4-3, the J gene TRBJ2-1; D gene unclear. Deletions cut 0 bases from V and 6 bases from J, with 24 bases between. The CDR3 totals 19 residues. Germline V lookup: CDR1 LGHNA, CDR2 YSLEER. The CDR3: CASSQDRFNSGKKGNEQFF. The CDR3 nucleotides are TGCGCCAGCAGCCAAGATAGGTTTAATAGTGGGAAAAAGGGCAATGAGCAGTTCTTC.

V and J are TRBV20-1 and TRBJ2-3; the D is unclear. Trimming took off 7 bases at V and 8 bases at J, with 10 bases between the two ends. Germline loops: CDR1 DFQATT, CDR2 SNEGSKA (reference sequence). The CDR3 totals 10 residues. CDR3 in amino acids: CSVLPSTQYF. The CDR3, as DNA: TGCAGTGTCCTCCCCAGTACGCAGTATTTT.

The chain joins TRBV10-3 to TRBJ1-4, with D hard to call. This CDR3 is built from 12 residues. The V end was cut by 6 bases, the J end by 8 bases, with 10 bases between. Germline CDR1 reads ENHRY; CDR2 reads SYGVKD. Here the CDR3 reads CAIRGFEEKLFF. The CDR3 DNA is TGTGCCATCAGGGGGTTTGAGGAAAAACTGTTTTTT.

CDR3 coding DNA: TGTGCCAGCAGCCGCTCCAGCGGGAGCGGCACAGATACGCAGTATTTT. It codes for CASSRSSGSGTDTQYF. The V call is TRBV11-2, the J call TRBJ2-3; 8 bases are a match to TRBD2. V lost 5 bases to trimming and J lost 1 base; unmatched junction nucleotides: 8. Germline V gene lookup returns CDR1 SGHAT and CDR2 FQNNGV. This CDR3 has 16 residues.

The chain joins TRBV28 to TRBJ2-1, with 7 bases aligning to TRBD1. The CDR3 is 12 amino acids. From germline, CDR1 is MDHEN and CDR2 SYDVKM. Germline trimming cut 7 bases from V and 11 bases from J; bases unmatched to any gene: 8. CDR3 residues: CASTTSQGKQFF. The DNA of the CDR3 is TGTGCCAGCACGACTTCACAGGGGAAGCAGTTCTTC.

This sequence joins TRBV5-4 and TRBJ1-3; no definite D call. Germline-derived CDR1 and CDR2 are SGHNT and YYREEE (reference sequence). Deletions cut 2 bases from V and 2 bases from J, with 5 bases between. The CDR3 loop spans 13 amino acids. DNA of the CDR3: TGTGCCAGCAGCTTAGACCCTGGAAACACCATATATTTT. Its protein product is CASSLDPGNTIYF. The full variable domain, in which reference TRBV5-4 and TRBJ1-3 provide the parts outside the CDR3, is ETGVTQSPTHLIKTRGQQVTLRCSSQSGHNTVSWYQQALGQGPQFIFQYYREEENGRGNFPPRFSGLQFPNYSSELNVNALELDDSALYLCASSLDPGNTIYFGEGSWLTVV.

The chain joins TRBV28 to TRBJ1-5; 7 bases are shared with TRBD1. Germline V CDR1 and CDR2: MDHEN, SYDVKM. V lost 2 bases to trimming and J lost 6 bases; unmatched junction nucleotides: 7. The CDR3 spans 15 residues. The CDR3 sequence is CASSLQGGYSQPQHF. The CDR3 DNA follows: TGTGCCAGCAGTTTACAGGGGGGTTATAGTCAGCCCCAGCATTTT.

This rearrangement joins TRBV10-3 to TRBJ2-7; no definite D call. The CDR3 runs 12 residues. The ends were cut back, 11 bases at V and 4 bases at J, with 15 bases in the middle. Per the germline V gene, CDR1 is ENHRY and CDR2 is SYGVKD. The CDR3 region has the DNA TGTGCCGCGGCTCTGATATGGTACGAGCAGTACTTC. Its translation: CAAALIWYEQYF.